The clone carrying this TCR beta chain occurred a few times. Germline CDR1 is SGHTA and CDR2 is FQGNSA. The CDR3 is made up of 13 amino acids. V was trimmed by 8 bases and J by 1 base, leaving 10 bases between them. Through a sample-barcoded 5' primer and a J-beta primer mix, a second PCR was run for roughly 6 to 12 cycles. TCRdb ran MiXCR on the 5' RACE reads and lists one entry per CDR3 protein. This sample has just under 750,000 distinct CDR3 sequences; around a fifth occur once, and the top ten carry approximately 20%. This sample is part of a study of blood T cells in healthy people across ages. Every sample had a minimum of 6 million PBMCs isolated.

The chain joins TRBV7-2 to TRBJ2-3; no definite D call. Specimen: blood. This TCR came from a man aged 65 to 79 in good health. The chain's CDR3 is CASREAGTDTQYF. The CDR3 nucleotides read TGTGCCAGCCGCGAGGCCGGCACAGATACGCAGTATTTT.